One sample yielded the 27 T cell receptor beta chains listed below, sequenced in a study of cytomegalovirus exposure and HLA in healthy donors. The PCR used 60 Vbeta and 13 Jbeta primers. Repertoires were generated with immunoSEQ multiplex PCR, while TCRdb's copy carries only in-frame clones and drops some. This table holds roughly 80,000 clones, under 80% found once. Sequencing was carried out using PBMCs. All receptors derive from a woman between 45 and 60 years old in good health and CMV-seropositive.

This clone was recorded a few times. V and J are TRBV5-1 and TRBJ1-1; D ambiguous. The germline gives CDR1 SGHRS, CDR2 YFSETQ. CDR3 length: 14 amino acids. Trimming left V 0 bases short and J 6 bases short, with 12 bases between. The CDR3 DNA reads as TGCGCCAGCAGCTTGGAACAGAATTGGGCTGAAGCTTTCTTT. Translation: CASSLEQNWAEAFF.

CDR3: CAISGSPGPDGELFF. The CDR3 DNA is TGTGCCATCAGTGGGTCTCCCGGTCCTGACGGGGAGCTGTTTTTT. The genes are TRBV10-3 and TRBJ2-2; D gene uncertain. The CDR3 is made up of 15 amino acids. In germline, CDR1 is ENHRY, CDR2 SYGVKD. V was cut by 4 bases and J by 7 bases, with 16 bases left in between.

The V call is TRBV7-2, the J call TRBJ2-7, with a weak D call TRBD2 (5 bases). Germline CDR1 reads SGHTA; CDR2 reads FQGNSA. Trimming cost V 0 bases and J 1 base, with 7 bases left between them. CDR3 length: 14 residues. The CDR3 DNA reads TGTGCCAGCAGCTTAGCCCCGGGATCCTACGAGCAGTACTTC. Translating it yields CASSLAPGSYEQYF. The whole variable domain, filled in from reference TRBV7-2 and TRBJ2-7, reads GAGVSQSPSNKVTEKGKDVELRCDPISGHTALYWYRQSLGQGLEFLIYFQGNSAPDKSGLPSDRFSAERTGGSVSTLTIQRTQQEDSAVYLCASSLAPGSYEQYFGPGTRLTVT.

CDR3 sequence reads: CASSAAGQGITDTQYF. The CDR3 nucleotides are TGTGCCAGCAGCGCCGCGGGACAGGGGATAACAGATACGCAGTATTTT. The rearrangement links TRBV9 to TRBJ2-3; 10 bases line up with TRBD1. The CDR3 is 16 amino acids. J lost 3 bases, V lost 3 bases, and 7 bases had no gene match. Germline V CDR1 and CDR2: SGDLS, YYNGEE. The full variable domain, with the rest looked up from reference TRBV9 and TRBJ2-3, is DSGVTQTPKHLITATGQRVTLRCSPRSGDLSVYWYQQSLDQGLQFLIQYYNGEERAKGNILERFSAQQFPDLHSELNLSSLELGDSALYFCASSAAGQGITDTQYFGPGTRLTVL.

The DNA of the CDR3 is TGTGCCAGCAGTTTCCAGTCACAGGGCTACACCTTC. It translates to CASSFQSQGYTF. The chain joins TRBV28 to TRBJ1-2; D remains unclear. The CDR3 runs to 12 residues. V was shortened by 3 bases and J by 8 bases, with 10 bases between the two germline ends. Germline CDR1 is MDHEN and CDR2 is SYDVKM.

The CDR3: CASSSREGNIQYF. The CDR3 DNA reads TGTGCCAGCAGCTCCCGGGAGGGAAACATTCAGTACTTC. The genes are TRBV5-4 and TRBJ2-4; TRBD2 matches 8 bases. The CDR3 spans 13 residues. Per the germline V gene, CDR1 is SGHNT and CDR2 is YYREEE (reference sequence). J was trimmed by 6 bases and V by 3 bases; bases with no gene match: 2.

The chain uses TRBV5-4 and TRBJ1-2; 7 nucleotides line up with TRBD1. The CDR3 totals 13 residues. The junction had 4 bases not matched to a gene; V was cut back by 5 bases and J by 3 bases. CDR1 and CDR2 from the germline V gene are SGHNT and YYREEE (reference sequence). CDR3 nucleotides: TGTGCCAGCAGTCTGCAGGGGGACTATGGCTACACCTTC. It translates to CASSLQGDYGYTF.

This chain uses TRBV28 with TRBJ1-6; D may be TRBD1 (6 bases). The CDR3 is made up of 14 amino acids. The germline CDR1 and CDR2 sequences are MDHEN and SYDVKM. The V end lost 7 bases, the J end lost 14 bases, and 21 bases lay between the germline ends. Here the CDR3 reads CASTRTGSSSTLHF. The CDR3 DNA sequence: TGTGCCAGCACACGAACAGGGAGTTCAAGCACCCTCCACTTT.

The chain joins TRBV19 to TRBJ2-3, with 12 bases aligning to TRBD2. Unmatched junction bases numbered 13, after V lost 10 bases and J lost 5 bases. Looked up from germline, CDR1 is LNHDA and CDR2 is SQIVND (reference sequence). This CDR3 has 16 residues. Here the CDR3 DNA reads TGTGCCACCTTACAACTAGCGGGGGGAATAAAAGATACGCAGTATTTT. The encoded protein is CATLQLAGGIKDTQYF.

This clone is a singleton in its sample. CDR3 protein: CAISGEGRNQPQHF. The CDR3 DNA follows: TGTGCCATCAGTGGTGAGGGCCGCAATCAGCCCCAGCATTTT. The chain couples TRBV10-3 to TRBJ1-5; D remains ambiguous. The CDR3 sequence is 14 residues long. CDR1 and CDR2 (germline): ENHRY, SYGVKD. V was shortened by 4 bases and J by 2 bases, with 9 bases between the two germline ends.

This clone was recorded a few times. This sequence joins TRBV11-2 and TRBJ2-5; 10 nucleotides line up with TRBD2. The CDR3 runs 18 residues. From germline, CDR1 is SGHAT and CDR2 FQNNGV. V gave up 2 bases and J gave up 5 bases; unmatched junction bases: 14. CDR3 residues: CASSLWVSGGTAGETQYF. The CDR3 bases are TGTGCCAGCAGCTTATGGGTTAGCGGGGGGACCGCCGGGGAGACCCAGTACTTC.

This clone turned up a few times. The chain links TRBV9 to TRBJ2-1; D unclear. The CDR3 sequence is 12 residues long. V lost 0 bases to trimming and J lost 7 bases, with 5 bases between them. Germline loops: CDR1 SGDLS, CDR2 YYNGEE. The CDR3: CASSVARNEQFF. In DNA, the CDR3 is TGTGCCAGCAGCGTAGCACGGAATGAGCAGTTCTTC. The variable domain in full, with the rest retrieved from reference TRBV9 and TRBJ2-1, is DSGVTQTPKHLITATGQRVTLRCSPRSGDLSVYWYQQSLDQGLQFLIQYYNGEERAKGNILERFSAQQFPDLHSELNLSSLELGDSALYFCASSVARNEQFFGPGTRLTVL.

The CDR3 coding sequence is TGTGCCTGGAGTGTACGGTACAGCTTGTATGGCTACACCTTC. Translating gives CAWSVRYSLYGYTF. This sequence joins TRBV30 and TRBJ1-2; unclear D gene. This CDR3 contains 14 residues. In germline, CDR1 is GTSNPN, CDR2 SVGIG (reference sequence). Trimming pared 0 bases from V and 5 bases from J, leaving 13 bases between.

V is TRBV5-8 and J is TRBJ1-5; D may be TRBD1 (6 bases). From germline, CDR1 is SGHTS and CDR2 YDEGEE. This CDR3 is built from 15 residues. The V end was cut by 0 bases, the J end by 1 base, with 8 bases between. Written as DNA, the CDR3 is TGTGCCAGCAGCTTGGGACAGGCGAGCAATCAGCCCCAGCATTTT. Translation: CASSLGQASNQPQHF.

The CDR3 sequence: CASSSRQGAGETQYF. As DNA, the CDR3 is TGCGCCAGCAGCTCCAGACAGGGGGCCGGGGAGACCCAGTACTTC. The chain recombines TRBV4-1 with TRBJ2-5; 10 nucleotides align to TRBD1. Germline V CDR1 and CDR2: MGHRA, YSYEKL. J lost 5 bases, V lost 5 bases, and 8 bases had no gene match. The CDR3 is 15 amino acids.

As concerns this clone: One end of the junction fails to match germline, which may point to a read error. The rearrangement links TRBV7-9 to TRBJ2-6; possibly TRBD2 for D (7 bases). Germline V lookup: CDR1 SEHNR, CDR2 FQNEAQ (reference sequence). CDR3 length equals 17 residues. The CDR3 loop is CSSSSREGGAGANVLTF. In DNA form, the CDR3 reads TGTTCCAGCAGCTCCCGAGAAGGGGGGGCTGGGGCCAACGTCCTGACTTTC.

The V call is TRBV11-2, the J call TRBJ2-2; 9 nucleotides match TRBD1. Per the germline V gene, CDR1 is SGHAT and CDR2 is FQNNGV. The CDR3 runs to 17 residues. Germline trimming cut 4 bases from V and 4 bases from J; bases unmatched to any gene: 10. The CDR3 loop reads CASSSGQGLTGTGELFF. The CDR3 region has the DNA TGTGCCAGCAGCTCTGGACAGGGGTTAACGGGCACCGGGGAGCTGTTTTTT.

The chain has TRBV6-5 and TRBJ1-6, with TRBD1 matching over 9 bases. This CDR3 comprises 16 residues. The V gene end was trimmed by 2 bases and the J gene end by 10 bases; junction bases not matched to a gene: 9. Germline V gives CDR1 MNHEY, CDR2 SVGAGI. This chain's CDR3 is CASSYGGQGDGSPLHF. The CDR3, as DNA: TGTGCCAGCAGTTACGGGGGACAGGGCGACGGATCACCCCTCCACTTT.

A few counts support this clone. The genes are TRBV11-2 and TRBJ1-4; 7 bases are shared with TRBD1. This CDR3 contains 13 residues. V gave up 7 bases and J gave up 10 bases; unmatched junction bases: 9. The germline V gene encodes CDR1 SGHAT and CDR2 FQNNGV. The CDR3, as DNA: TGTGCCAGCAAAACCTTGACAGGGAGAAAACTGTTTTTT. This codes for CASKTLTGRKLFF.

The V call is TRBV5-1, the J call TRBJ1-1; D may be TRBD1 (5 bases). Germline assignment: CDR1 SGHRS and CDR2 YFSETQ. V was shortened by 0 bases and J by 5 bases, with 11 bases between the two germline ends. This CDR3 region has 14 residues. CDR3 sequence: CASSLVGAGTEAFF. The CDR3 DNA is TGCGCCAGCAGCTTGGTTGGGGCCGGTACTGAAGCTTTCTTT.

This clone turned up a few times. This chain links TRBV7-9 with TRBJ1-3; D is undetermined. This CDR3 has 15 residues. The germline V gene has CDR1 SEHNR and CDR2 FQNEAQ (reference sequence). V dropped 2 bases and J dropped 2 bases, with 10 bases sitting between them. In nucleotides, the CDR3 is TGTGCCAGCAGCTTAAATCACGGGGCTGGAAACACCATATATTTT. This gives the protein CASSLNHGAGNTIYF.

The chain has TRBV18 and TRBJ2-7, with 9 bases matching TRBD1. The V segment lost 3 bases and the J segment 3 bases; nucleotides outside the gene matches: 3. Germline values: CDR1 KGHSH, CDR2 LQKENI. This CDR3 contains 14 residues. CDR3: CASSPGQGLYEQYF. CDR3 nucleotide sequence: TGTGCCAGCTCACCGGGACAGGGACTCTACGAGCAGTACTTC.

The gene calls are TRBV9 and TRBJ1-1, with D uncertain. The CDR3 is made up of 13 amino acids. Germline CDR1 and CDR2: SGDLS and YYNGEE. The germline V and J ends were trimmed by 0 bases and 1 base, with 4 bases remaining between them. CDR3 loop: CASSVVRNTEAFF. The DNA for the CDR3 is TGTGCCAGCAGCGTAGTTAGGAACACTGAAGCTTTCTTT.

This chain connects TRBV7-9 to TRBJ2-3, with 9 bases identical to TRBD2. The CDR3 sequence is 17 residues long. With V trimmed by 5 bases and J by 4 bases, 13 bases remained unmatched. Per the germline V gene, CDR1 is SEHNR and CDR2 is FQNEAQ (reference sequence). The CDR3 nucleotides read TGTGCCAGCAGCCTCCATTCGCGGGGGGGCAGGGCAGATACGCAGTATTTT. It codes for CASSLHSRGGRADTQYF.

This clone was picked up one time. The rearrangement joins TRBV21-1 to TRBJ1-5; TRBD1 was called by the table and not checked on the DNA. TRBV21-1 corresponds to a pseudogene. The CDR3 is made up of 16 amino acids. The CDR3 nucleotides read TGTGCCAGCAGCAAAGGTGAGAACAGGGGCAATCAGCCCCAGCATTTT. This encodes CASSKGENRGNQPQHF.

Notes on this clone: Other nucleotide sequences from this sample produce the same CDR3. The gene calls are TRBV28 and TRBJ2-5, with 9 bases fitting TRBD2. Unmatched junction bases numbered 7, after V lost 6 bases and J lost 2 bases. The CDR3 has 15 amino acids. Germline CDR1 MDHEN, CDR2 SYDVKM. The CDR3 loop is CASSPRLAVQETQYF. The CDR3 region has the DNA TGTGCCAGCAGCCCAAGACTAGCGGTGCAAGAGACCCAGTACTTC.

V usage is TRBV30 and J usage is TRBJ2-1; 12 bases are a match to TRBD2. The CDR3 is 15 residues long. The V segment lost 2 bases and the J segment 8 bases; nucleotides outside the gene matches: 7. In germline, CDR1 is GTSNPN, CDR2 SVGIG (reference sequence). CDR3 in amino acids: CAWSWASGGVDEQFF. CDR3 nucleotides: TGTGCCTGGAGTTGGGCTAGCGGGGGGGTCGATGAGCAGTTCTTC.